Following are 4 T cell receptor beta chains from one sample sequenced in a study of T-cell reconstitution after alpha-beta-depleted transplantation in children. Unique molecular identifiers were incorporated into the prepared TCRbeta library. MiXCR, run by TCRdb on the PCR reads, gives a single entry per CDR3 protein. The sample holds 110,000 or so distinct CDR3 sequences, about 6.5% seen once. The source was PBMCs, mostly from graft donor cells, collected 360 days after TCRalphabeta/CD19-depleted stem cell transplant. These receptor sequences come from a male patient under 10 years old who had a stem cell transplant for acute lymphoblastic leukemia, so the T cells may come from the graft donor.

This clonotype has more than one count but fewer than ten. The chain couples TRBV4-3 to TRBJ2-3; D possibly matches TRBD1 or TRBD2 (5 bases each). Germline V gene sequence: CDR1 LGHNA, CDR2 YSLEER. The CDR3 loop spans 15 amino acids. Trimming took off 5 bases at V and 6 bases at J, with 18 bases between the two ends. CDR3 loop: CASSFGGREKDTQYF. DNA of the CDR3: TGCGCCAGCAGCTTTGGCGGCAGGGAGAAGGATACGCAGTATTTT.

This chain connects TRBV24-1 to TRBJ2-7; 8 bases align to TRBD2. Germline lookup yields CDR1 KGHDR and CDR2 SFDVKD. This CDR3 contains 17 residues. V shed 3 bases, J shed 3 bases, and the junction held 12 bases outside the gene matches. The CDR3, as DNA: TGTGCCACCAGTGATCCACCGAAGCGGGGGTCCCTCTACGAGCAGTACTTC. Protein sequence: CATSDPPKRGSLYEQYF.

A few counts support this clonotype. The chain uses TRBV13 and TRBJ2-3; 7 bases fit TRBD2. After removal of 5 bases from V and 4 bases from J, the junction contained 6 bases not matched to a gene. Germline loops: CDR1 PRHDT, CDR2 FYEKMQ (reference sequence). The CDR3 totals 14 residues. The CDR3 reads CASSHRGVADTQYF. CDR3 coding DNA: TGTGCCAGCAGCCACCGGGGGGTCGCAGATACGCAGTATTTT.

This clonotype has a handful of counts. This chain links TRBV4-3 with TRBJ2-7; 7 bases are shared with TRBD2. The V gene end was trimmed by 0 bases and the J gene end by 2 bases; junction bases not matched to a gene: 1. Per germline, CDR1 LGHNA and CDR2 YSLEER. The CDR3 runs to 14 residues. CDR3 region: CASSQDRGAYEQYF. The CDR3 DNA reads TGCGCCAGCAGCCAAGATCGGGGGGCCTACGAGCAGTACTTC.